The 27 T cell receptor beta chains below all came from one sample that was sequenced in a study of patients and donors after allogeneic stem cell transplantation. In TCRdb, the RT-PCR reads were re-called with MiXCR into one record per CDR3 protein. The sample carries roughly 200,000 distinct CDR3 sequences, 41% recorded once. Sequencing input: blood, either unsorted or a sorted T cell fraction (not recorded which). All receptors come from a human donor who was either an allogeneic HSCT recipient or a stem cell or donor lymphocyte infusion donor (not recorded which). It is not recorded whose cells these are; they may come from a transplant donor.

This clonotype was seen only once. The CDR3 nucleotides are TGCAGTGCTAGAGATAGGACTATCTCGAGCTCCTACGAGCAGTACTTC. It is translated as CSARDRTISSSYEQYF. The chain links TRBV20-1 to TRBJ2-7, with a weak D call TRBD2 (6 bases). The CDR3 has 16 amino acids. V was trimmed by 0 bases and J by 0 bases, leaving 15 bases between them. Germline loops: CDR1 DFQATT, CDR2 SNEGSKA (reference sequence).

This clonotype has a handful of counts. The chain has TRBV6-2 or TRBV6-3 and TRBJ1-2; 7 bases are a match to TRBD1. Losses at the gene ends were 5 bases for V and 1 base for J; bases not matched to a gene: 1. Germline CDR1 MNHEY, CDR2 SVGEGT. The CDR3 extends over 13 amino acids. In DNA form, the CDR3 reads TGTGCCAGCAGTGACAGGGTTAACTATGGCTACACCTTC. Its protein is CASSDRVNYGYTF.

This clonotype was observed a handful of times. This chain links TRBV5-1 with TRBJ2-1; 13 bases line up with TRBD2. J was trimmed by 5 bases and V by 4 bases; bases with no gene match: 6. This CDR3 spans 16 amino acids. Per the germline V gene, CDR1 is SGHRS and CDR2 is YFSETQ. The CDR3: CASSGGLAGTNNEQFF. The CDR3, as DNA: TGCGCCAGCAGCGGGGGACTAGCGGGAACCAACAATGAGCAGTTCTTC.

This rearrangement joins TRBV10-3 to TRBJ2-2; D remains unclear. Trimming removed 3 bases from V and 2 bases from J, with 13 bases in between. Looked up from germline, CDR1 is ENHRY and CDR2 is SYGVKD. This CDR3 comprises 16 residues. The CDR3, as DNA: TGTGCCATCAGTGACTACGGGCCCGGCAACACCGGGGAGCTGTTTTTT. Its protein product is CAISDYGPGNTGELFF.

This clonotype was seen only a few times. This chain uses TRBV7-9 with TRBJ1-1; 8 nucleotides align to TRBD1. The CDR3 loop spans 15 amino acids. Losses at the gene ends were 5 bases for V and 3 bases for J; bases not matched to a gene: 8. CDR1 is SEHNR, CDR2 FQNEAQ, per germline (reference sequence). In DNA form, the CDR3 reads TGTGCCAGCAGCCCCGGGACAGGCTCGGACACTGAAGCTTTCTTT. It yields the protein CASSPGTGSDTEAFF.

The rearrangement uses TRBV20-1 and TRBJ1-2, with D unresolved. Germline V lookup: CDR1 DFQATT, CDR2 SNEGSKA (reference sequence). V was trimmed by 5 bases and J by 7 bases, leaving 11 bases between them. The length of the CDR3 is 11 residues. CDR3 region: CSASVLSGYTF. The CDR3 nucleotides read TGCAGTGCTTCAGTCCTTTCTGGCTACACCTTC.

The J gene is TRBJ1-4, the V gene TRBV11-2, with 7 nucleotides matching TRBD1. CDR1 and CDR2 (germline): SGHAT, FQNNGV. V was pared by 5 bases and J by 2 bases, with 5 bases of the junction left unmatched. The CDR3 is 15 amino acids. The CDR3 loop reads CASSHRGPTNEKLFF. The CDR3 region has the DNA TGTGCCAGCAGCCACAGGGGTCCCACTAATGAAAAACTGTTTTTT.

The chain uses TRBV7-6 and TRBJ1-2; D not certain. Germline V gene data show CDR1 as SGHVS and CDR2 as FNYEAQ. V lost 4 bases, J lost 3 bases, and 9 bases lay in between. The length of the CDR3 is 13 residues. Here the CDR3 reads CASSSRTDYGYTF. DNA of the CDR3: TGTGCCAGCAGCTCTAGGACTGACTATGGCTACACCTTC.

This clonotype has only a few counts. The V and J genes are TRBV6-5 and TRBJ2-7, with D possibly TRBD2 on 6 matching bases. This CDR3 is 15 amino acids long. CDR1 and CDR2 (germline): MNHEY, SVGAGI. Trimming removed 2 bases from V and 0 bases from J, with 11 bases in between. CDR3 sequence reads: CASSYSDSGSYEQYF. The CDR3 bases are TGTGCCAGCAGTTACAGCGATAGCGGCTCCTACGAGCAGTACTTC.

This clonotype was seen a handful of times. The chain has TRBV2 and TRBJ1-1, with 10 nucleotides matching TRBD1. Germline CDR1 and CDR2: SNHLY and FYNNEI. V was pared by 6 bases and J by 9 bases, with 10 bases of the junction left unmatched. The CDR3 runs to 14 residues. CDR3 bases: TGTGCCAGCAGCGGGGACAGGGGCTCCATCCAAGCTTTCTTT. Translated, it gives CASSGDRGSIQAFF.

This chain links TRBV4-3 with TRBJ2-7; D may be TRBD1 or TRBD2 (5 bases each). CDR1 and CDR2 (germline): LGHNA, YSLEER. This CDR3 comprises 13 residues. Trimming left V 1 base short and J 5 bases short, with 9 bases between. CDR3 nucleotides: TGCGCCAGCAGCCAAGGAGGGGACCACGAGCAGTACTTC. Translating gives CASSQGGDHEQYF.

This clonotype was recorded a few times. The chain employs TRBV11-1 and TRBJ2-3; D call uncertain. The CDR3 is 13 amino acids. The ends were cut back, 5 bases at V and 2 bases at J, with 8 bases in the middle. Germline lookup yields CDR1 SGHAT and CDR2 FQDESV (reference sequence). CDR3 DNA sequence: TGTGCCAGCAGCCAGGCGCTCACAGATACGCAGTATTTT. Translation gives CASSQALTDTQYF. Supplemented by reference TRBV11-1 and TRBJ2-3, the full variable domain reads EAEVAQSPRYKITEKSQAVAFWCDPISGHATLYWYRQILGQGPELLVQFQDESVVDDSQLPKDRFSAERLKGVDSTLKIQPAELGDSAMYLCASSQALTDTQYFGPGTRLTVL.

The rearrangement joins TRBV7-9 to TRBJ1-1; the D is unclear. This CDR3 has 12 amino acids. From germline, CDR1 is SEHNR and CDR2 FQNEAQ (reference sequence). V lost 4 bases, J lost 10 bases, and 13 bases lay in between. The CDR3 is CASSSISPGAFF. The CDR3 DNA follows: TGTGCCAGCAGCTCGATTTCCCCGGGAGCTTTCTTT.

This clonotype was detected only a few times. This chain joins TRBV7-2 and TRBJ1-5, with D perhaps TRBD1 (5 bases). Per the germline V gene, CDR1 is SGHTA and CDR2 is FQGNSA. The germline V and J ends were trimmed by 5 bases and 6 bases, with 17 bases remaining between them. CDR3 size: 15 residues. CDR3 nucleotide sequence: TGTGCCAGCAGCCCTCGACCGGAGAGGGGTCAGCCCCAGCATTTT. Amino acids: CASSPRPERGQPQHF.

This clonotype was recorded a few times. V and J are TRBV20-1 and TRBJ1-5; a possible D gene is TRBD1 (5 bases). The CDR3 is made up of 14 amino acids. V was trimmed by 5 bases and J by 4 bases, leaving 15 bases between them. The germline V gene encodes CDR1 DFQATT and CDR2 SNEGSKA (reference sequence). Written as DNA, the CDR3 is TGCAGTGCTGTCGTTGGGACCGGGAATCAGCCCCAGCATTTT. Translation gives CSAVVGTGNQPQHF.

This clonotype has a handful of counts. The J gene is TRBJ1-6, the V gene TRBV12-3 or TRBV12-4; TRBD1 agrees at 8 bases. CDR3 length: 15 amino acids. The trim removed 6 bases at V and 10 bases at J, leaving 11 bases unmatched. This CDR3 reads CASRRGQGAGSPLHF. As DNA, the CDR3 is TGTGCCAGCAGACGGGGGCAGGGGGCTGGATCACCCCTCCACTTT.

In its sample, this clonotype was seen a few times. CDR3 protein: CAIWEGGSTDTQYF. The CDR3 region has the DNA TGTGCCATCTGGGAGGGAGGGAGCACAGATACGCAGTATTTT. The chain carries TRBV5-4 and TRBJ2-3; TRBD2 aligns across 7 bases. J lost 0 bases, V lost 9 bases, and 7 bases had no gene match. CDR3 size: 14 residues. CDR1 and CDR2 (germline): SGHNT, YYREEE (reference sequence). The variable domain in full, completed from reference TRBV5-4 and TRBJ2-3, reads ETGVTQSPTHLIKTRGQQVTLRCSSQSGHNTVSWYQQALGQGPQFIFQYYREEENGRGNFPPRFSGLQFPNYSSELNVNALELDDSALYLCAIWEGGSTDTQYFGPGTRLTVL.

The rearrangement links TRBV2 to TRBJ2-7; D is undetermined. V gave up 4 bases and J gave up 3 bases, with 10 bases separating them. The CDR3 is 13 residues long. From germline, CDR1 is SNHLY and CDR2 FYNNEI. CDR3 nucleotides: TGTGCCAGCAGTGCCCAGCTCCTCTACGAGCAGTACTTC. This encodes CASSAQLLYEQYF.

This clonotype was seen only a few times. The chain couples TRBV5-1 to TRBJ2-2; 8 bases fit TRBD2. The CDR3 has 16 residues. Per germline, CDR1 SGHRS and CDR2 YFSETQ. Unmatched junction bases numbered 12, after V lost 4 bases and J lost 7 bases. In nucleotides, the CDR3 is TGCGCCAGCAGCCCCCCAACGGGAGGGCCGGGCGGGGAGCTGTTTTTT. Amino acids: CASSPPTGGPGGELFF.

The rearrangement uses TRBV24-1 and TRBJ2-1; D remains unclear. CDR1 and CDR2 (germline): KGHDR, SFDVKD. Trimming cost V 2 bases and J 7 bases, with 14 bases left between them. The CDR3 has 15 residues. As DNA, the CDR3 is TGTGCCACCAGTGATTCCCCCGCCGCCGAAAATGAGCAGTTCTTC. Its translation: CATSDSPAAENEQFF.

This sequence joins TRBV27 and TRBJ2-7; 8 bases align to TRBD1. CDR3 length: 14 amino acids. Germline values: CDR1 MNHEY, CDR2 SMNVEV (reference sequence). Trimming at V came to 5 bases and at J to 0 bases, leaving 3 bases not matched to a gene. CDR3 DNA sequence: TGTGCCAGCAGTGCAGGGGGCGTCTCCTACGAGCAGTACTTC. This translates into CASSAGGVSYEQYF.

This clonotype came up a few times. V usage is TRBV10-3 and J usage is TRBJ2-1, with 8 nucleotides matching TRBD2. This CDR3 has 15 residues. Germline V gives CDR1 ENHRY, CDR2 SYGVKD. The V segment lost 6 bases and the J segment 0 bases; nucleotides outside the gene matches: 4. CDR3 coding DNA: TGTGCCATCAGACTCAGCGGGAGCTCCTACAATGAGCAGTTCTTC. Its protein is CAIRLSGSSYNEQFF.

This clonotype occurred a few times. V gene TRBV5-6 combines with J gene TRBJ1-5; 9 bases are a match to TRBD1. Trimming at V came to 5 bases and at J to 5 bases, leaving 5 bases not matched to a gene. CDR3 size: 14 residues. Germline loops: CDR1 SGHDT, CDR2 YYEEEE. This CDR3 reads CASSLGTGYQPQHF. The CDR3, as DNA: TGTGCCAGCAGTCTTGGGACAGGGTATCAGCCCCAGCATTTT.

This clonotype was observed a single time. J is TRBJ2-7 and V is TRBV6-2 or TRBV6-3; a weak D match, TRBD1 (6 bases). Germline-derived CDR1 and CDR2 are MNHEY and SVGEGT. The CDR3 is made up of 12 amino acids. Trimming shortened V by 10 bases and J by 4 bases, and 14 bases separated the two germline ends. The DNA of the CDR3 is TGTGCCACCGTCCGGGACATGTACGAGCAGTACTTC. Translating gives CATVRDMYEQYF.

This clonotype was detected only once. This chain links TRBV4-2 with TRBJ2-5; D uncertain. The germline CDR1 and CDR2 sequences are LGHNA and YNFKEQ. The CDR3 spans 15 residues. Trimming shortened V by 0 bases and J by 4 bases, and 12 bases separated the two germline ends. The CDR3 loop is CASSQDPGYGETQYF. The CDR3 region has the DNA TGTGCCAGCAGCCAAGATCCCGGTTACGGAGAGACCCAGTACTTC.

The chain recombines TRBV12-3 or TRBV12-4 with TRBJ1-2; TRBD1 aligns across 8 bases. V lost 7 bases, J lost 3 bases, and 10 bases stayed unmatched. The CDR3 has 15 residues. DNA for the CDR3: TGTGCCAGCACCCCCCTCGGGACAGGCCACTATGGCTACACCTTC. Translated, it gives CASTPLGTGHYGYTF.

This chain joins TRBV9 and TRBJ2-2; D perhaps matches TRBD2 (5 bases). CDR3 length equals 16 residues. Per germline, CDR1 SGDLS and CDR2 YYNGEE. The V end lost 0 bases, the J end lost 6 bases, and 15 bases lay between the germline ends. CDR3 DNA sequence: TGTGCCAGCAGCGTAGTGGTGGGAGACTTATCCGGGGAGCTGTTTTTT. The encoded protein is CASSVVVGDLSGELFF.